This T cell receptor (beta chain) came from a study of neurological immune-mediated disorders. Notes on the study in general: While HTLV-1-associated myelopathy showed the greatest TCR clonal expansion, multiple sclerosis showed the least, falling below healthy controls.

Time point in this sample: longitudinal time-point 1 (baseline). This clonotype was recorded at least ten times. The antigen is undetermined. CDR1 is MNHEY, CDR2 SVGEGT, per germline. The V gene end was trimmed by 10 bases and the J gene end by 2 bases; junction bases not matched to a gene: 9. This CDR3 spans 14 amino acids. Synthesis of cDNA was accomplished via 5'RACE employing 10-nucleotide random UMIs. TCRdb analysed the 5' RACE reads with MiXCR anew, one entry per CDR3 protein. The data contain some 38,000 distinct CDR3 sequences, under 4% of them seen just once; the ten biggest clones take up roughly 7.7%.

Sequencing was done on a sample of PBMCs. This clonotype was sampled from an older woman with multiple sclerosis. The chain links TRBV6-2 or TRBV6-3 to TRBJ2-3; TRBD2 agrees at 7 bases. For the CDR3, the DNA is TGTGCCACCCTATTTAGCGGGTCCACAGATACGCAGTATTTT. It yields the protein CATLFSGSTDTQYF.